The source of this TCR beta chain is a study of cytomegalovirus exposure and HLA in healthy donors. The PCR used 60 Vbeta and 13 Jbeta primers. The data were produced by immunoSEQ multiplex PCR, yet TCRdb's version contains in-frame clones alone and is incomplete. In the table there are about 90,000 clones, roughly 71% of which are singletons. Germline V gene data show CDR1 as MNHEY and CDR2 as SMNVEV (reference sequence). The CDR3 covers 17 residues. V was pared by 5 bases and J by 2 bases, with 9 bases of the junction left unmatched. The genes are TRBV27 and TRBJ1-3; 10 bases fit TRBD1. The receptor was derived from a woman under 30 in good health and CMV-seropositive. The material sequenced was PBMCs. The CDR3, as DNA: TGTGCCAGCAGTCCAAGACAGGGGGCGCGAACTGGAAACACCATATATTTT. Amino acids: CASSPRQGARTGNTIYF.